This T cell receptor (beta chain) was sequenced for a study of blood T cell repertoires in COVID-19. Using immunoSEQ multiplex PCR, the repertoire was profiled, and TCRdb retains in-frame clones only, with some absent. The table has approximately 200,000 clones, roughly 85% seen once. Germline loops: CDR1 SGHTA, CDR2 FQGNSA. V shed 5 bases and J shed 1 base, with 8 bases lying between them. The CDR3 length is 13 residues. This receptor was identified in a man aged 40-49 years with acute or convalescent COVID-19. The chain carries TRBV7-2 and TRBJ1-1, with a possible D match to TRBD1 (5 bases). Sequencing used peripheral blood. CDR3 in amino acids: CASSLTGNTEAFF. Written as DNA, the CDR3 is TGTGCCAGCAGCCTAACAGGGAACACTGAAGCTTTCTTT.